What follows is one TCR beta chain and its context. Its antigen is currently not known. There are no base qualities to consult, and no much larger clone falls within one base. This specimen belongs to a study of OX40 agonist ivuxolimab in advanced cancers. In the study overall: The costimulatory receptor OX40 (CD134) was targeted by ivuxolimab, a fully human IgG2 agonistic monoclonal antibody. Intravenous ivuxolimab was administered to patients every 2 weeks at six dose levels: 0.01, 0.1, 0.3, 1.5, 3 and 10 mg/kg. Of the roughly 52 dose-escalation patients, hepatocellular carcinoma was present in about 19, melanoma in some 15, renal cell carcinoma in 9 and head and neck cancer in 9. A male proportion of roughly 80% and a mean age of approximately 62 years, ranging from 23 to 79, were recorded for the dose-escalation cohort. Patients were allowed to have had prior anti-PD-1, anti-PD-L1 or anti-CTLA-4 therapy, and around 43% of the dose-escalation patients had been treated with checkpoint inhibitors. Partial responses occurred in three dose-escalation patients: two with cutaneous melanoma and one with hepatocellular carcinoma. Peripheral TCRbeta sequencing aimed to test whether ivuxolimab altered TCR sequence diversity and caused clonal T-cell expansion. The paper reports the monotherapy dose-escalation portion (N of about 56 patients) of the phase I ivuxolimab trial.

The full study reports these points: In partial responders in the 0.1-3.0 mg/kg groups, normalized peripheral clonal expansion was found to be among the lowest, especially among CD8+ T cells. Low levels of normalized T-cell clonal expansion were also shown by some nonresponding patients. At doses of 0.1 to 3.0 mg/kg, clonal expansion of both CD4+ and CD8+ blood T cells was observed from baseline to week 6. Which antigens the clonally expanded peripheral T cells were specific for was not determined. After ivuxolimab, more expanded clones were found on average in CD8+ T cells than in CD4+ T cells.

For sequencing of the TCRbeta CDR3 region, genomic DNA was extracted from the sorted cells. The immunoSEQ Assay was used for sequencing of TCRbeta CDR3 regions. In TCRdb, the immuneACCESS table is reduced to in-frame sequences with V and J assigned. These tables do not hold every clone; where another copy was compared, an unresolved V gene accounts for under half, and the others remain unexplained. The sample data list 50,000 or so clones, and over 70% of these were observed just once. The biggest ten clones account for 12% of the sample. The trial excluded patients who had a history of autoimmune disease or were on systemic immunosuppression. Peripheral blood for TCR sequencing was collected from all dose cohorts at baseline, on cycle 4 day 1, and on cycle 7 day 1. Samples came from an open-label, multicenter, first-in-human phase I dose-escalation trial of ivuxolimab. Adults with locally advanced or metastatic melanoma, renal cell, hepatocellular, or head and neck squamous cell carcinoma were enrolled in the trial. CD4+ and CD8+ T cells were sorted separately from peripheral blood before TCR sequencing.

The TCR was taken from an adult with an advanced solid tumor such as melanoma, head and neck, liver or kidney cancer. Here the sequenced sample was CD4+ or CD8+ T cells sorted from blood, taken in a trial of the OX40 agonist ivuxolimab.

CDR3 loop: CAISDRDINYGYTF. The DNA sequence is given as TGTGCCATCAGTGATCGGGACATAAACTATGGCTACACCTTC. In this chain, TRBV10-3 is recombined with TRBJ1-2, with TRBD1 perhaps the D gene, on 6 matching bases. The CDR3, from cysteine to phenylalanine, totals 14 residues. Only the CDR3 part of the read is kept: 42 bases, read in frame from the first base. CDR1 and CDR2 were assigned from the germline V gene as ENHRY and SYGVKD. Relative to germline, V is 3 bases shorter and J is 2 bases shorter, with 10 bases between their ends.